This TCR beta chain was documented in a study of blood T cell repertoires in COVID-19. Study at large: Samples taken during acute and convalescent COVID-19 were collected in the United States, Italy and Spain. T cells, B-cell-depleted T cells, or PBMCs supplied cDNA or gDNA.

V shed 1 base and J shed 4 bases, with 13 bases lying between them. There are 16 residues in the CDR3. Looked up from germline, CDR1 is MDHEN and CDR2 is SYDVKM. As handled by the study authors: Reference gene primer amplification gave nucleated cell count estimates. Assay used: immunoSEQ multiplex PCR; TCRdb lists only in-frame clones, some missing. V, J and clone size derive from that table, while D and trimming were established from the DNA sequence. The data show 130,000 or so clones, less than 90% seen once. This clone came up a few times. Sequencing was performed on peripheral blood. The chain is built from TRBV28 and TRBJ2-2, with TRBD2 as a possible D gene (6 bases). This clonotype was sampled from a man in his sixties with acute or convalescent COVID-19. CDR3 sequence: CASSLLSGAGTGELFF. The DNA of the CDR3 is TGTGCCAGCAGTTTATTATCGGGAGCGGGCACCGGGGAGCTGTTTTTT.